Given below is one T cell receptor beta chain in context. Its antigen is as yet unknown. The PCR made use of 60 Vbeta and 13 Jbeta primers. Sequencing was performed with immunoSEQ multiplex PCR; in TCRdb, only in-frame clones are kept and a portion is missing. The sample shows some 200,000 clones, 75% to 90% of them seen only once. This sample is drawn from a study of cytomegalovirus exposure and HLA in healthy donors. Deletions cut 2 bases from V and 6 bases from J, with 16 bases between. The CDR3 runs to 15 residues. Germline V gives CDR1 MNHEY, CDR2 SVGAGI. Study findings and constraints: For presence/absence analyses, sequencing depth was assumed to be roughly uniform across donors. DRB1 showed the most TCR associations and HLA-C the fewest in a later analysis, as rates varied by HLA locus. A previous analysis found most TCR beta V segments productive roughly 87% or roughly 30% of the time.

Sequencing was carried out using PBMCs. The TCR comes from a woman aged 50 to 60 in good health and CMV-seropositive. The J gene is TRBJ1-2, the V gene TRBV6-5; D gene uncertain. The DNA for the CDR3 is TGTGCCAGCAGTTACGGGTACGGAGGGCTGAATGGCTACACCTTC. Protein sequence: CASSYGYGGLNGYTF.